Sequencing of this TCR beta chain was carried out in a study of cytomegalovirus exposure and HLA in healthy donors. Findings and limits, study-wide: In a later analysis, the majority of CMV-associated beta chains seemingly showed HLA restriction. Reports indicate that TCR beta sequences accurately predicted the HLA-A and HLA-B alleles of most subjects.

With respect to this clone: Its antigen is unidentified.

This CDR3 has 14 residues. The germline CDR1 and CDR2 sequences are MGHRA and YSYEKL. V gave up 6 bases and J gave up 2 bases; unmatched junction bases: 4. This PCR relied on a set of 60 Vbeta primers and 13 Jbeta primers. Authors' methods: Approximately 86 million unique TCR beta chains, roughly 11 million shared, were counted in a later analysis. TCRdb's table, derived via immunoSEQ multiplex PCR, lists solely in-frame clones and lacks some. From that table come the V and J calls and clone size; the DNA was used to work out D and trimming. In the table there are more than 95,000 clones, 9% to 10% of which are singletons.

V and J are TRBV4-1 and TRBJ1-3; 7 bases agree with TRBD1. The receptor comes from a man aged 30-40 years in good health and CMV-seronegative. The sequenced sample consisted of PBMCs. The CDR3 bases are TGCGCCAGCAGACTACAGGGGACTGGAAACACCATATATTTT. Its translation: CASRLQGTGNTIYF.